What follows is one TCR beta chain and its context. Antigen: not known. This sample was taken from a study of monozygotic twins with inflammatory bowel disease. Study results and caveats: Ultimately, a single strong signal or clonotype associated with IBD was not supported. Varied immunosuppressive treatments among patients may have increased repertoire variability. Perhaps reflecting limited power, concordant and discordant twins did not differ in repertoire similarity.

UMIs bearing a 6-nucleotide sample barcode were added through template switching. From the 5' RACE reads, TCRdb lists one entry per CDR3 protein and no DNA. Found here are over 130,000 distinct CDR3 sequences; the top ten clones hold 2% to 3%. Germline lookup yields CDR1 SGHRS and CDR2 YFSETQ. The CDR3 has 16 residues. This clonotype originated in a human donor with ulcerative colitis or Crohn's disease, or a healthy co-twin of an affected twin (not recorded which). The sequenced sample consisted of blood. The genes are TRBV5-1 and TRBJ1-2; lacking DNA, the TRBD1 call made by TCRdb goes unchecked. Here the CDR3 reads CASSLSGTGLNYGYTF.